This section outlines one T cell receptor (beta chain) sequence together with its context. The data stem from a study of T cell repertoires in cytomegalovirus infection. TCRdb itself ran the reads through MiXCR, one entry per CDR3 protein. Of 630,000 or so distinct CDR3 sequences detected, less than 25% appear once; the ten largest clones hold approximately 8%. This CDR3 is 15 amino acids long. V lost 4 bases to trimming and J lost 6 bases; unmatched junction nucleotides: 9. The germline V gene encodes CDR1 LGHDT and CDR2 YNNKEL (reference sequence). This sequence originates from a human donor in good health (CMV status not recorded). Some clones in this sample may be carry-over from other donors' samples. Material: CD8+ T cells from PBMCs. The genes are TRBV3-1 and TRBJ2-3; 8 bases match TRBD2. Here the CDR3 reads CASSPTGGQSDTQYF. CDR3 DNA sequence: TGTGCCAGCAGCCCGACGGGGGGGCAATCTGATACGCAGTATTTT.